The entry that follows covers one T cell receptor (beta chain) sequence. Its specificity is not known. The donors were members of the validation cohort comprising approximately 120 subjects, separate from the approximately 700-subject first cohort. These data are taken from a study of cytomegalovirus exposure and HLA in healthy donors. Study details: The 120 validation repertoires, a later analysis reported, used the same platform as the approximately 670 repertoires from the first cohort. Study results and caveats: Rare sequences made up most TCRs, while some public TCRs were found in many donors. There were fewer than 200 TCR beta chains listed as cytomegalovirus-associated.

Assay used: immunoSEQ multiplex PCR; TCRdb lists only in-frame clones, some missing. The table includes under 200,000 clones, roughly 89% detected once. Germline CDR1 LNHDA, CDR2 SQIVND (reference sequence). The length of the CDR3 is 15 residues. Trimming removed 3 bases at V and 4 bases at J, with 13 bases between. Sequencing was performed on PBMCs. This sequence joins TRBV19 and TRBJ2-1, with a possible D match to TRBD1 (5 bases). The clonotype originates from a woman aged 18-29 years in good health and CMV-seropositive. CDR3 DNA sequence: TGTGCCAGTAGTATGTCCCGACAGCTTTACAATGAGCAGTTCTTC. This translates into CASSMSRQLYNEQFF.